Listed below are T cell receptor beta chains from one sample, sequenced in a study of blood T cell repertoires in COVID-19. Clones were sequenced by immunoSEQ multiplex PCR, and TCRdb holds only the in-frame ones, with some missing. The table includes approximately 65,000 clones, roughly 80% detected once. The sequencing input was PBMCs or T cells enriched from blood (not recorded which). These TCRs come from a woman in her thirties or forties with acute COVID-19. CDR3s include the opening cysteine and the closing phenylalanine or tryptophan. D genes are given only for firm matches. Expanded clones are given a class, and other clones once, few, many or no size at all.

J,size,D,V,length,DNA,CDR3
TRBJ2-4,.,TRBD2,TRBV6-1,14,TGTGCCAGCAGTGAAGGGGAGGGATGGGGCATTCAGTACTTC,CASSEGEGWGIQYF
TRBJ2-7,.,TRBD2,TRBV3-1/TRBV3-2,15,TGTGCCAGCAGCCAAGTTAGCGGGAGGGCCTACGAGCAGTACTTC,CASSQVSGRAYEQYF
TRBJ1-6,.,TRBD1,TRBV14,19,TGTGCCAGCAGCCAAGCTCTGGGAGGGACAGGGGGCTATAATTCACCCCTCCACTTT,CASSQALGGTGGYNSPLHF
TRBJ2-4,few,TRBD2,TRBV7-8,17,TGTGCCAGCAGCTTAATAGCGGGAGGAGGGGCCAAAAACATTCAGTACTTC,CASSLIAGGGAKNIQYF
TRBJ2-5,.,TRBD2,TRBV2,14,TGTGCCAGCAACAAGCTAGCGGCGGTGGAGACCCAGTACTTC,CASNKLAAVETQYF
TRBJ2-2,.,TRBD2,TRBV5-1,16,TGCGCCAGCAGCCCGACTAGCGGGAGTCGCACCGGGGAGCTGTTTTTT,CASSPTSGSRTGELFF
TRBJ1-5,.,TRBD1,TRBV6-5,13,TGTGCCACTCGACAGGGTATGAATCAGCCCCAGCATTTT,CATRQGMNQPQHF
TRBJ1-2,.,TRBD1,TRBV6-2/TRBV6-3,13,TGTGCCAGCAGCGAGGGGACAGCAAGGGGGGCCTCCTTC,CASSEGTARGASF
TRBJ1-2,.,TRBD1,TRBV5-6,19,TGTGCCAGCAGCTTGGGGGACAGACCTTGGAGTACGGGATGGTATGGCTACACCTTC,CASSLGDRPWSTGWYGYTF
TRBJ1-6,.,.,TRBV25-1,14,TGTGCCAGCAGTCCCACAGGGTATAATTCACCCCTCCACTTT,CASSPTGYNSPLHF
TRBJ1-1,.,.,TRBV6-5,13,TGTGCCAGCAGTTACGGACAGAACACTGAAGCTTTCTTT,CASSYGQNTEAFF
TRBJ2-5,.,.,TRBV12-3/TRBV12-4,13,TGTGCCAGCAGTCCCAGGAGGGGAGAGACCCAGTACTTC,CASSPRRGETQYF
TRBJ2-5,.,TRBD1,TRBV29-1,15,TGCAGCGTGGCACAAGGACAGGGTCCGGGGGAGACCCAGTACTTC,CSVAQGQGPGETQYF
TRBJ2-3,.,.,TRBV5-5,14,TGTGCCAGCAGCTTGGAGGGGCGGACAGATACGCAGTATTTT,CASSLEGRTDTQYF
TRBJ2-2,once,.,TRBV6-6,15,TGTGCCAGCAGTACTACTAGTCGGGGCACCGGGGAGCTGTTTTTT,CASSTTSRGTGELFF
TRBJ2-3,.,.,TRBV28,15,TGTGCCAGCAGTTTAAGCGGAGCGACCACAGATACGCAGTATTTT,CASSLSGATTDTQYF
TRBJ2-3,.,.,TRBV4-1,13,TGCGCCAGCAGCCAGAGGGGGTGGGATACGCAGTATTTT,CASSQRGWDTQYF